Following are 21 T cell receptor beta chains from one sample sequenced in a study of T cells in Graves' hyperthyroidism and ophthalmopathy. Template material for amplifying TCR beta CDR3 regions consisted of RNA transcripts. HTBI primers drove first-round RT-PCR of the TCR CDR3. TCRdb re-analysed the multiplex PCR reads in MiXCR, keeping a single row per CDR3 protein. The sample holds some 570,000 distinct CDR3 sequences, under 20% seen once. Specimen: blood. Receptors were obtained from a woman between 18 and 29 years old with Graves' ophthalmopathy.

This clonotype was recorded at least ten times. V gene TRBV27 combines with J gene TRBJ2-1; D not resolved. V dropped 2 bases and J dropped 2 bases, with 10 bases sitting between them. This CDR3 is 15 amino acids long. CDR1 is MNHEY and CDR2 is SMNVEV in the germline V gene (reference sequence). CDR3 sequence (DNA): TGTGCCAGCAGTTTACTGCGGCCCCCCTACAATGAGCAGTTCTTC. It yields the protein CASSLLRPPYNEQFF.

In its sample, this clonotype was seen many times. V and J are TRBV11-2 and TRBJ2-1; 9 bases line up with TRBD2. The CDR3 loop spans 16 amino acids. With 5 bases clipped from V and 4 bases from J, the junction kept 9 bases outside the gene matches. The germline V gene has CDR1 SGHAT and CDR2 FQNNGV. Here the CDR3 reads CASSRSGGPTYNEQFF. The DNA for the CDR3 is TGTGCCAGCAGCCGAAGCGGGGGGCCGACATACAATGAGCAGTTCTTC.

This clonotype was recorded at least ten times. J is TRBJ2-3 and V is TRBV2, with D possibly being TRBD1 or TRBD2 (7 bases each). The germline V gene has CDR1 SNHLY and CDR2 FYNNEI. The CDR3 runs 14 residues. V gave up 11 bases and J gave up 1 base, with 16 bases separating them. CDR3 loop: CALQGGAGTDTQYF. CDR3 sequence (DNA): TGTGCCCTCCAGGGGGGGGCTGGCACAGATACGCAGTATTTT.

V and J are TRBV7-9 and TRBJ1-1; D gene unclear. With 6 bases removed from V and 8 bases from J, the gap between germline ends came to 19 bases. The CDR3 totals 14 residues. Germline CDR1 reads SEHNR; CDR2 reads FQNEAQ (reference sequence). CDR3 in DNA: TGTGCCAGCAGTTTTAGTGGGTTGGAAAGAGAAGCTTTCTTT. The encoded protein is CASSFSGLEREAFF.

This clonotype was counted only a few times. DNA of the CDR3: TGCGCCAGCAGCCAAGTGGGGGCCGGAGAGACCCAGTACTTC. Protein product: CASSQVGAGETQYF. The rearrangement joins TRBV4-1 to TRBJ2-5; D might be TRBD1 (6 bases). This CDR3 region has 14 residues. CDR1 and CDR2 from the germline V gene are MGHRA and YSYEKL. The V end was cut by 1 base, the J end by 4 bases, with 10 bases between.

This chain connects TRBV9 to TRBJ2-1, with D perhaps given as TRBD1 or TRBD2 (7 bases each). Trimming left V 4 bases short and J 3 bases short, with 14 bases between. From germline, CDR1 is SGDLS and CDR2 YYNGEE. The CDR3 runs to 15 residues. CDR3 in amino acids: CASSTQGGDYNEQFF. The CDR3 region has the DNA TGTGCCAGCAGCACGCAGGGGGGGGACTACAATGAGCAGTTCTTC.

This sequence joins TRBV19 and TRBJ2-6; 9 positions agree with TRBD1. Germline V gives CDR1 LNHDA, CDR2 SQIVND (reference sequence). Losses at the gene ends were 4 bases for V and 0 bases for J; bases not matched to a gene: 4. This CDR3 has 17 amino acids. The CDR3 region is CASSTLGQGSGANVLTF. DNA for the CDR3: TGTGCCAGTAGTACGTTGGGACAGGGCTCTGGGGCCAACGTCCTGACTTTC.

This clonotype came up a few times. The chain employs TRBV6-9 and TRBJ1-1, with 7 nucleotides matching TRBD1. The CDR3 covers 14 residues. CDR1 is MNHGY, CDR2 SVAAGI, per germline. V lost 3 bases and J lost 6; bases outside the gene matches: 7. Written as DNA, the CDR3 is TGTGCCAGCAGTTACCAGGGGGGAGTCTCTGAAGCTTTCTTT. This gives the protein CASSYQGGVSEAFF.

This clonotype was counted a few times. The V gene is TRBV7-3, the J gene TRBJ2-1; 9 bases fit TRBD2. This CDR3 has 15 amino acids. The germline gives CDR1 SGHTA, CDR2 FQGTGA. V lost 2 bases to trimming and J lost 4 bases; unmatched junction nucleotides: 3. CDR3 amino acids: CASSLYSGGYNEQFF. CDR3 in DNA: TGTGCCAGCAGCTTATACAGCGGGGGGTACAATGAGCAGTTCTTC. Full variable domain (rest looked up from reference TRBV7-3 and TRBJ2-1): GAGVSQTPSNKVTEKGKYVELRCDPISGHTALYWYRQSLGQGPEFLIYFQGTGAADDSGLPNDRFFAVRPEGSVSTLKIQRTERGDSAVYLCASSLYSGGYNEQFFGPGTRLTVL.

This clonotype turned up a few times. The genes are TRBV27 and TRBJ1-3; D uncertain. The CDR3 runs to 13 residues. Trimming took 6 bases from V and 0 from J, leaving 6 bases between them. CDR1 and CDR2 from the germline V gene are MNHEY and SMNVEV (reference sequence). CDR3 DNA sequence: TGTGCCAGCAGGCAGGACTCTGGAAACACCATATATTTT. Translated: CASRQDSGNTIYF.

This clonotype has at least ten counts. This sequence joins TRBV3-1 and TRBJ1-2; the D is unclear. V was clipped by 3 bases and J by 4 bases, with 9 bases between them. The CDR3 has 13 amino acids. Germline CDR1 reads LGHDT; CDR2 reads YNNKEL (reference sequence). The CDR3 reads CASSHLRAYGYTF. The CDR3 DNA sequence: TGTGCCAGCAGCCACTTAAGGGCCTATGGCTACACCTTC.

There are many counts of this clonotype. Here the CDR3 DNA reads TGTGCCAGCAATTCCCCGACAGGTCCTAAAGAGCAGTACTTC. As protein: CASNSPTGPKEQYF. The chain has TRBV6-2 or TRBV6-3 and TRBJ2-7; tentative D call: TRBD1 (6 bases). Germline loops: CDR1 MNHEY, CDR2 SVGEGT. V was pared by 7 bases and J by 7 bases, with 20 bases between. CDR3 length equals 14 residues.

This clonotype was found many times. The chain recombines TRBV30 with TRBJ1-2, with no clear D. The germline V and J ends were trimmed by 2 bases and 2 bases, with 6 bases remaining between them. The CDR3 totals 12 residues. CDR1 and CDR2 from the germline V gene are GTSNPN and SVGIG (reference sequence). The CDR3 reads CAWSRQNYGYTF. CDR3 nucleotides: TGTGCCTGGAGTAGGCAGAACTATGGCTACACCTTC. Combining the CDR3 with reference TRBV30 and TRBJ1-2 gives the whole variable domain SQTIHQWPATLVQPVGSPLSLECTVEGTSNPNLYWYRQAAGRGLQLLFYSVGIGQISSEVPQNLSASRPQDRQFILSSKKLLLSDSGFYLCAWSRQNYGYTFGSGTRLTVV.

V and J are TRBV12-3 or TRBV12-4 and TRBJ1-1; D not resolved. Trimming pared 7 bases from V and 6 bases from J, leaving 12 bases between. The CDR3 is 12 amino acids. CDR3: CASTWERSEAFF. The CDR3 region has the DNA TGTGCCAGCACCTGGGAGCGATCTGAAGCTTTCTTT.

The chain employs TRBV5-6 and TRBJ1-1; 11 bases are a match to TRBD1. The V gene's germline CDR1 is SGHDT and CDR2 YYEEEE. The CDR3 consists of 18 residues. Losses at the gene ends were 4 bases for V and 4 bases for J; bases not matched to a gene: 15. CDR3 amino acids: CASSPGQGASDSSTEAFF. In DNA form, the CDR3 reads TGTGCCAGCAGCCCTGGACAGGGGGCATCCGATTCGTCCACTGAAGCTTTCTTT.

Details on this clonotype: One junction end disagrees with the germline gene, perhaps due to a read error. The rearrangement joins TRBV11-2 to TRBJ2-2, with D maybe TRBD2 (5 bases). Germline loops: CDR1 SGHAT, CDR2 FQNNGV. CDR3 length equals 14 residues. The CDR3, as DNA: TGTGCCAGCAGCCCTCCGGGGTCCACCGGGAAGCTGTTTTTT. Protein sequence: CASSPPGSTGKLFF. The full variable domain, its missing parts supplied by reference TRBV11-2 and TRBJ2-2, is EAGVAQSPRYKIIEKRQSVAFWCNPISGHATLYWYQQILGQGPKLLIQFQNNGVVDDSQLPKDRFSAERLKGVDSTLKIQPAKLEDSAVYLCASSPPGSTGKLFFGEGSRLTVL.

This clonotype was seen many times. The chain carries TRBV5-1 and TRBJ1-1; D uncertain. The CDR3 extends over 15 amino acids. V was clipped by 0 bases and J by 0 bases, with 9 bases between them. Germline assignment: CDR1 SGHRS and CDR2 YFSETQ. CDR3 in DNA: TGCGCCAGCAGCTTGGTTCCAAACATGAACACTGAAGCTTTCTTT. Its protein product is CASSLVPNMNTEAFF.

The chain uses TRBV29-1 and TRBJ2-5; D remains unclear. Trimming cost V 0 bases and J 1 base, with 9 bases left between them. The CDR3 contains 14 residues. The germline V gene has CDR1 SQVTM and CDR2 ANQGSEA. The CDR3 DNA is TGCAGCGTTGAAGATTGGGAATTCCAAGAGACCCAGTACTTC. The encoded protein is CSVEDWEFQETQYF.

Comment on this clonotype: At one end the junction does not follow the germline gene, possibly because of a read error. This chain joins TRBV7-3 and TRBJ2-3, with a weak D call TRBD1 (5 bases). The CDR3 totals 18 residues. Germline CDR1 is SGHTA and CDR2 is FQGTGA. The CDR3 DNA sequence: TGTGTCAGCAGCTTTCTTTTTTGGGGCAGATTAAGCACAGATACGCAGTATTTT. It is translated as CVSSFLFWGRLSTDTQYF.

This clonotype was counted a few times. The gene calls are TRBV7-2 and TRBJ1-2; 11 bases align to TRBD1. Germline values: CDR1 SGHTA, CDR2 FQGNSA. V lost 5 bases to trimming and J lost 3 bases; unmatched junction nucleotides: 11. This CDR3 contains 17 residues. CDR3 region: CASSLRSGQGDYYGYTF. For the CDR3, the DNA is TGTGCCAGCAGCCTCCGATCGGGACAGGGGGATTACTATGGCTACACCTTC.

The sample holds many counts of this clonotype. CDR3 residues: CASSQTLAGGPPGTQYF. The CDR3 bases are TGTGCCAGCAGCCAGACACTAGCGGGGGGCCCGCCAGGGACCCAGTACTTC. This chain links TRBV3-1 with TRBJ2-5; 12 bases fit TRBD2. V was pared by 3 bases and J by 7 bases, with 12 bases of the junction left unmatched. This CDR3 comprises 17 residues. From germline, CDR1 is LGHDT and CDR2 YNNKEL (reference sequence).